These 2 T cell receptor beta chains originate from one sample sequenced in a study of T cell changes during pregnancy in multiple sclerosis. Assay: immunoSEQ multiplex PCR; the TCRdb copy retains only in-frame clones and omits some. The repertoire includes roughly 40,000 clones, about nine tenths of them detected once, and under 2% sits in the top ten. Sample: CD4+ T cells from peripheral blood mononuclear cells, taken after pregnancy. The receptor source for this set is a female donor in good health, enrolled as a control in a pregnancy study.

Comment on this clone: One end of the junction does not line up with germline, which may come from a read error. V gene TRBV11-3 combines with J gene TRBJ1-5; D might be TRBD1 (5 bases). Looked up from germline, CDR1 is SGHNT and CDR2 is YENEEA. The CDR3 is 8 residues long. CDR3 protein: CRRGEQHF. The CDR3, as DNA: TGCCGTCGGGGGGAACAGCATTTT. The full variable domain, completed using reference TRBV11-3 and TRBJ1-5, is EAGVVQSPRYKIIEKKQPVAFWCNPISGHNTLYWYLQNLGQGPELLIRYENEEAVDDSQLPKDRFSAERLKGVDSTLKIQPAELGDSAVYLCRRGEQHFGDGTRLSIL.

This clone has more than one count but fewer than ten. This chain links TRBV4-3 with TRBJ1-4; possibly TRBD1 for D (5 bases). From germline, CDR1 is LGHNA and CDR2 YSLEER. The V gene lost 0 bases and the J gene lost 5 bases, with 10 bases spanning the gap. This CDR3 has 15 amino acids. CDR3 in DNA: TGCGCCAGCAGCCAAGATTTGGGGCCCAATGAAAAACTGTTTTTT. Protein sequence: CASSQDLGPNEKLFF.